The present TCR beta chain was sequenced within a study of blood T cell repertoires in COVID-19 (dated by TCRdb to 2020 to 2022). As for the study more broadly: Samples from collaborators originated in the United States, Italy and Spain and spanned both the acute and convalescent phases of COVID-19. A de-identified subject ID, COVID-19 status, age in years and sex were almost always included in the sample metadata. The samples were drawn from two sources: the first 160 participants of the ongoing ImmuneRACE study, and fewer than 1,500 subjects contributed by 6 global collaborators. Subjects who had been exposed to COVID-19, were actively infected with it, or had recovered from it provided the deeply sampled blood TCRbeta repertoires that made up the dataset. The material from the prospective study consisted of cDNA or gDNA derived from T cells, B-cell-depleted T cells, or PBMCs. Where HLA class I and class II types were available, the types were taken from metadata supplied by the sample provider, not from assay-based typing. The repertoires were made available in a free public database intended to serve as a resource for research on the immune response to SARS-CoV-2.

Details on this clone: No cognate antigen has been identified for it. No much larger clone exists at a distance of one base, and base qualities are not known.

Collaborating institutions collected whole blood in K2EDTA tubes following their own protocols. For TCRbeta analysis, collaborators shipped samples in one of three forms: frozen whole blood, isolated PBMCs, or DNA extracted from either of those sample types. Points the paper makes about the study in general: The amount of clinical and demographic metadata varied by source and participant and was provided uncurated.

The CDR3 runs 17 amino acids, cysteine and phenylalanine included. Of the read, only the CDR3 DNA is kept; its 51 bases are in frame from base 1. Trimmed from V: 4 bases; trimmed from J: 3 bases; junction bases lacking a gene match: 14. From the germline V gene (reference sequence), CDR1 is SEHNR and CDR2 is FQNEAQ. TCRbeta CDR3 regions were amplified from genomic DNA using the immunoSEQ Assay, a bias-controlled multiplex PCR. As for the original processing: The number of nucleated cells in each sample was estimated from the amplification of reference gene primers within the assay. To quantify the absolute abundance of each unique TCRbeta CDR3 rearrangement, sequence reads were collapsed and filtered. Productive Simpson clonality was computed per sample as the square root of Simpson's diversity index over productive rearrangements. Not all clones reach the TCRdb copy of this immuneACCESS table, which keeps in-frame sequences only. Checked studies attribute under half of the gap to unresolved V genes and leave the rest unexplained. The V and J calls and clone size come from that table; D and trimming were worked out from the DNA. The table for this sample lists over 300,000 clones; around 82% of them were counted only once. Roughly 1.1% of the sample comes from the top ten.

This receptor chain uses TRBV7-9 and TRBJ1-1; TRBD1 lines up with 7 middle nucleotides. This clonotype was obtained from a woman aged 45-65 years with acute or convalescent COVID-19. The source material was peripheral blood. The CDR3 is CASSSLRDSGWDTEAFF. The bases read TGTGCCAGCAGCTCCCTCCGGGACAGTGGATGGGACACTGAAGCTTTCTTT.